This TCR beta chain was recorded in a study of memory CD4+ T cells and cytomegalovirus serostatus. Whole-study context: This sample comes from healthy Belgian adults, eight or nine CMV seropositive, around 26 seronegative.

This clone is termed medium-sized. Germline assignment: CDR1 LNHDA and CDR2 SQIVND (reference sequence). After removal of 5 bases from V and 2 bases from J, the junction contained 9 bases not matched to a gene. This CDR3 contains 17 residues. Clones were sequenced by immunoSEQ multiplex PCR, and TCRdb holds only the in-frame ones, with some missing. The sample records approximately 65,000 clones, around 77% being singletons. Single viable CD3+CD4+CD8-CD45RO+ cells were sorted as the memory CD4+ T cells. CMV serostatus came from serum IgG against pp150, pp28, p38, p52. Positive selection with CD4 microbeads enriched total CD4+ T cells.

The specimen was memory CD4+ T cells from blood. The chain carries TRBV19 and TRBJ1-5; TRBD1 matches 10 bases. The TCR sequence derives from an adult in good health and CMV-seronegative. This chain's CDR3 is CASSVGQGGWGNQPQHF. The CDR3 DNA reads TGTGCCAGTAGTGTCGGACAGGGGGGTTGGGGCAATCAGCCCCAGCATTTT.